This T cell receptor (beta chain) was identified in a study of T cell responses to AZD1222 COVID-19 vaccine (dated by TCRdb to about 2021). General notes on the study: AZD1222 recipients given second doses at about 4 weeks or at about 12 weeks were pooled, since spike-specific TCR depth and breadth were not found to differ between the two schedules. A total of 240 or so trial participants underwent TCR sequencing, of whom some 200 had received two doses of AZD1222 and around 25 had received two doses of the MenACWY control vaccine. Trial participants were enrolled by age into 18-55, 56-69 and 70-plus year subgroups, with approximately 160, 26 and 62 TCR-sequenced participants respectively. General findings and caveats noted by the study authors: Epitopes outside the regions mutated in the B.1.351 and B.1.1.7 variants were reportedly recognized by nearly half of the unique spike-specific TCRs. Most participants were white British and females outnumbered males, and the authors suggested that clonal diversity may have been underestimated. After two AZD1222 doses, both the breadth and the depth of spike-specific TCRs were significantly higher than at day 0 and than in MenACWY recipients. In the small 56-69-year group, the increase in depth fell short of significance, most likely because of low power. Conclusions about previously exposed vaccinees are limited, since just five to seven AZD1222 recipients were seropositive for SARS-CoV-2 at baseline. The vaccine-associated CD4 TCRs covered the entire spike protein, and the dominant responses fell in regions 160-218 and 743-854. Because no day 14 peak-response samples were available, the repertoires could be characterized only after the peak T cell response.

The CDR3, cysteine through phenylalanine, is 15 amino acids long. Solely the CDR3 DNA is kept, with 45 bases framed from the first base. V sheds 3 bases and J sheds 5 bases, leaving 16 bases between their ends. As encoded in the germline V gene, CDR1 is SGHRS while CDR2 is YFSETQ. The intended sense of this specimen's time point label: baseline before first vaccination. Samples from vaccinated people were obtained from the UK trials COV001 and COV002, which included a single-blind randomized controlled phase 2/3 trial of AZD1222 (ChAdOx1 nCoV-19) in healthy adults. For TCRbeta chain sequencing, PBMC samples were collected from trial participants at day 0 and at day 28 after the second dose. To note about this clone: This clone's antigen is unknown. Within one base of it there is no much larger clone, and no base qualities were kept.

The CDR3 regions of human TCRbeta chains were analyzed by immunosequencing. Under the source paper's analysis protocol: Repertoire TCRs were matched against a reference library of SARS-CoV-2-specific TCRs generated with the MIRA antigen-specificity platform. Breadth was defined as the fraction of unique TCRs that were SARS-CoV-2-associated, and depth was defined as the fraction of total T cells that were SARS-CoV-2-associated. Each spike-specific TCR was assigned to its reactive spike region and to a CD4 or CD8 class using the MIRA data. Log10-transformed breadth and depth values were compared by one-way ANOVA with Sidak's multiple comparisons tests. Held by TCRdb, this immuneACCESS table contains in-frame sequences only and omits some clones. Under half of the omission traces to an unresolved V gene where checked; the cause of the rest is unknown. That table supplies the V and J calls and clone size; D and trimming were determined from the DNA. This sample lists some 84,000 clones; just over 85% were detected once. Together, the top ten hold around 8.2% of the sample.

The TCR was taken from an adult in good health. The sequence links TRBV5-1 to TRBJ2-3, with no confident D gene call. Sample: peripheral blood, taken on day 0 of AZD1222 vaccination. The CDR3 here reads CASSSQGQLRDTQYF. The sequence in DNA is TGCGCCAGCAGCTCCCAAGGGCAGCTTCGAGATACGCAGTATTTT.